The clone carrying this T cell receptor beta chain was picked up a small number of times. The target antigen is unknown. The CDR3 covers 14 residues. Per germline, CDR1 MNHEY and CDR2 SVGEGT. The V and J ends lost 6 bases and 6 bases respectively, with 14 bases between them. TCRdb reprocessed the 5' RACE reads with MiXCR, giving one entry per CDR3 protein. The repertoire holds under 300,000 distinct CDR3 sequences, roughly 8.7% seen once, with roughly 3.1% in the top ten. This record belongs to a study of identical twins. Study results and caveats: Out-of-frame alpha sequences common to twins were enriched for low generation probability.

The same sample was also studied in work on yellow fever vaccine responses in identical twins.

Sequencing was performed on CD8+ T cells sorted from blood. V is TRBV6-2 or TRBV6-3 and J is TRBJ2-2, with D possibly matching TRBD1 (6 bases). This clonotype was sampled from a woman aged 18-30 years in good health. Here the CDR3 reads CASSHREWSGELFF. In nucleotides, the CDR3 is TGTGCCAGCAGCCACAGGGAATGGTCCGGGGAGCTGTTTTTT.